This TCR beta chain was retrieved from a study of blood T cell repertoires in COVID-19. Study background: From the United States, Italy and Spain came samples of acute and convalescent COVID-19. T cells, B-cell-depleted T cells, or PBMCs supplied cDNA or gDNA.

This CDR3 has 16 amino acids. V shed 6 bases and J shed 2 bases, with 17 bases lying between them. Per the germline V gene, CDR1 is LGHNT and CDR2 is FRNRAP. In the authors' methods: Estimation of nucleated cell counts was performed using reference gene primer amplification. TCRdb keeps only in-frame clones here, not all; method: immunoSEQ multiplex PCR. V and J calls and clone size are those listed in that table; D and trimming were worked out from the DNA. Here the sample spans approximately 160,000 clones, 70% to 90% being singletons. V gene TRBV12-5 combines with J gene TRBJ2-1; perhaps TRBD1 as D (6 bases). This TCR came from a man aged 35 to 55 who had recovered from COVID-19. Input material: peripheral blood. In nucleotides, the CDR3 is TGTGCTAGTGGCCCTACGGGGACATTGGCCTACAATGAGCAGTTCTTC. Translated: CASGPTGTLAYNEQFF.